This T cell receptor beta chain was found in a study of T-cell memory formation after mild COVID-19 (TCRdb year 2021). About the full investigation: TCR sequence clusters from the two donors were found to be largely donor specific. In a couple of donors, T-cell clones that expanded and contracted after mild COVID-19 were tracked by sequencing TCRalpha and TCRbeta repertoires over time. The cohort was made up of two young adult volunteers, one female and one male, who were previously healthy.

As for this clonotype: No antigen is known for it. No base quality values were provided; no much bigger clone lies one nucleotide off.

Study-wide conclusions, independent of this receptor: Only two mild cases were covered by the study, and larger cohorts that include severe cases with pre-infection samples were considered necessary. The second-wave clones that peaked on day 37 were not confirmed to be SARS-CoV-2 specific. Balanced CD4/CD8 phenotypes were observed for clones contracting from day 15 to 85, whereas a bias towards CD4+ was observed for a second wave of clones expanding from day 15 to 37. Contracting CD4+ clones turned up mainly in the CM and EM memory subsets, whereas EMRA was where CD8+ clones were enriched. Some responding clones were detected in pre-infection memory, suggesting pre-existing cross-reactive memory T cells joined the SARS-CoV-2 response.

This sample was sequenced with an Illumina NovaSeq 6000. cDNA libraries for TCRalpha and TCRbeta were prepared by 5'RACE using constant-segment primers, with sample barcodes and unique molecular identifiers added. RNA was extracted from every sample with Trizol reagent. Amplification of the libraries took two PCR steps, and the second step added a second sample barcode plus Illumina TruSeq adapters. Sequencing of libraries was performed on an Illumina NovaSeq with 2 x 150 bp paired-end reads. The study's own analysis went as follows. The reads were demultiplexed and collapsed into UMI-guided consensus sequences using migec v1.2.7. Using mixcr v2.1.11, UMI consensuses were aligned to TRA and TRB V and J templates and then assembled into clonotypes. Clonotypes were classified as expanded or contracted when called significant by both edgeR and NoisET, with noise models trained on biological replicates. For edgeR calls, the cutoffs were a false discovery rate-adjusted p below 0.01 and a log2 fold-change threshold of 1. As an exploratory analysis of dynamics, max-normalized trajectories of the 1000 most abundant clonotypes were examined by PCA with hierarchical clustering. Each responding clone was given a CD4 or CD8 phenotype based on the CD4+ and CD8+ repertoires, which had been sequenced separately. TCRdb reprocessing: public reads trimmed at Q25 with fastp, clones called with MiXCR, in-frame beta chains kept. Here each entry gathers all rows of one CDR3 protein and keeps the most common genes and DNA. The V and J calls come from TCRdb's annotation, not from the publication. The sample table lists 250,000 to 400,000 distinct CDR3 sequences, roughly an eighth of them with a count of one. The ten largest account for around 20% of the sample.

PBMCs were isolated by Ficoll-Paque density gradient centrifugation. The CDR3, from cysteine to phenylalanine, totals 13 residues. Only CDR3 DNA remains: 39 bases, in frame from the first base. Via the germline V gene, CDR1 is SGHTA and CDR2 FQGNSA. Unmatched junction bases come to 3, with V trimmed by 4 bases and J by 12 bases. The sample was PBMCs or a T cell subset sorted from them (not recorded which). Here the chain combines TRBV7-2 and TRBJ2-1; TRBD2 agrees with 13 junctional bases. This sequence originates from a man younger than 35 who had mild COVID-19 (a few samples of this study predate the infection). The sample titles of this study are shuffled in the database, so cell type and time point are left out; the donor was told from shared clones. CDR3 region: CASSWGLAGMQFF. Read as DNA, the sequence is TGTGCCAGCAGCTGGGGACTAGCGGGAATGCAGTTCTTC.